This T cell receptor (beta chain) was profiled in a study of CD8 T cells in ankylosing spondylitis. This clonotype was seen repeatedly, ten times or more. No antigen is known for it. Findings and caveats of the study: In ankylosing spondylitis blood, a motif of eight highly homologous TCR beta variants appeared characteristic. Disease-linked clones, CD8+, were relatively rare in peripheral blood. Reportedly, matched ankylosing spondylitis synovial fluid was significantly enriched for disease-linked clones.

CDR3 length: 15 amino acids. From germline, CDR1 is MRHNA and CDR2 SNTAGT. Trimming at V came to 2 bases and at J to 6 bases, leaving 0 bases not matched to a gene. For TCR beta, libraries came from quantitative 5'-RACE with molecular barcodes. TCRdb independently ran MiXCR on the 5' RACE reads; one entry per CDR3 protein. The repertoire consists of about 200,000 distinct CDR3 sequences, with more than 10% occurring once and the leading ten covering approximately 16%. The sequence was collected from a male donor with ankylosing spondylitis or in good health (not recorded which). What was sequenced was blood, either unsorted or a sorted T cell fraction (not recorded which). J is TRBJ2-1 and V is TRBV6-4, with 14 bases matching TRBD2. CDR3 DNA sequence: TGTGCCAGCAGTGACGGGACTAGCGGGGGCAATGAGCAGTTCTTC. This translates into CASSDGTSGGNEQFF.